This TCR beta chain was documented in a study of T cell responses to AZD1222 COVID-19 vaccine. Notes on the study in general: Repertoires in all cases were sampled only once the peak T cell response had passed. AZD1222 recipients seropositive at baseline numbered only six or seven. Nearly half of spike-specific TCRs reportedly go after variant regions that carry no mutations. Clonal diversity was possibly underestimated, and the donors were mostly white British, with more females.

The repertoire was sequenced with immunoSEQ multiplex PCR; TCRdb's copy has only in-frame clones and lacks some. The repertoire has some 80,000 clones, over 60% of them found once; the top ten carry 27%. As for this clone: What it binds is unknown.

CDR1 is LGHDT and CDR2 is YNNKEL in the germline V gene (reference sequence). The CDR3 consists of 20 residues. Trimming took off 1 base at V and 7 bases at J, with 29 bases between the two ends. This specimen was peripheral blood, taken 28 days after the second dose of the MenACWY control vaccine. This sequence was found in an adult who received the MenACWY meningococcal vaccine as a control. V and J are TRBV3-1 (or the pseudogene TRBV3-2) and TRBJ2-1; TRBD1 might be the D (6 bases). The CDR3 is CASSQAWTAKYSRGYNEQFF. As DNA, the CDR3 is TGTGCCAGCAGCCAAGCGTGGACAGCCAAATACTCAAGGGGGTATAATGAGCAGTTCTTC.